The 6 T cell receptor beta chains below were found in one sample sequenced in a study of T cell repertoires in ileal Crohn's disease. Using immunoSEQ multiplex PCR, the repertoire was profiled, and TCRdb retains in-frame clones only, with some absent. Of about 2,400 clones in the sample, roughly 82% were seen once. Sequencing was done on a sample of ileal tissue. The receptors were gathered from an adult with Crohn's disease.

This clone appeared once. CDR3 DNA sequence: TGCGCCAGCAGCTCTCTCGCGGGGGGCACGGCAGATACGCAGTATTTT. Translated, it gives CASSSLAGGTADTQYF. The chain recombines TRBV5-1 with TRBJ2-3, with 8 bases that match TRBD2. The trim removed 3 bases at V and 4 bases at J, leaving 10 bases unmatched. Germline CDR1 SGHRS, CDR2 YFSETQ. CDR3 length: 16 residues.

The chain uses TRBV10-3 and TRBJ1-2; 9 positions agree with TRBD1. V shed 7 bases and J 2 bases; nucleotides not matched to a gene: 2. CDR1 ENHRY and CDR2 SYGVKD come from the germline V gene. The CDR3 sequence is 13 residues long. The CDR3 DNA sequence: TGTGCCATCACCGGACAGGGGAACTATGGCTACACCTTC. This sequence encodes CAITGQGNYGYTF.

The chain couples TRBV7-2 to TRBJ1-2; 8 bases are a match to TRBD1. Losses at the gene ends were 0 bases for V and 4 bases for J; bases not matched to a gene: 1. CDR3 length equals 14 residues. CDR1 is SGHTA and CDR2 is FQGNSA in the germline V gene. For the CDR3, the DNA is TGTGCCAGCAGCTTAGCGCAGGGGGCCTATGGCTACACCTTC. It is translated as CASSLAQGAYGYTF.

The chain carries TRBV10-3 and TRBJ2-3; TRBD1 might be the D (5 bases). The ends were cut back, 7 bases at V and 1 base at J, with 15 bases in the middle. Germline V gene lookup returns CDR1 ENHRY and CDR2 SYGVKD. This CDR3 has 15 amino acids. DNA for the CDR3: TGTGCCATCAAAGATCTAGTCAGGGGCACAGATACGCAGTATTTT. It yields the protein CAIKDLVRGTDTQYF.

This clone was recorded once. The gene calls are TRBV10-3 and TRBJ1-5; 10 nucleotides match TRBD1. V trimming: 4 bases; J trimming: 4 bases; junction bases outside the gene matches: 1. The germline V gene encodes CDR1 ENHRY and CDR2 SYGVKD. This CDR3 comprises 14 residues. CDR3 nucleotide sequence: TGTGCCATCAGTGGGACAGGGGGGAATCAGCCCCAGCATTTT. Translation gives CAISGTGGNQPQHF.

The rearrangement joins TRBV4-2 to TRBJ2-7; 9 bases agree with TRBD1. CDR1 and CDR2 (germline): LGHNA, YNFKEQ. The V and J ends lost 0 bases and 1 base, in that order; junction bases with no gene match: 4. The CDR3 length is 16 residues. This chain's CDR3 is CASSQETGTGSYEQYF. CDR3 nucleotide sequence: TGTGCCAGCAGCCAAGAGACTGGGACAGGGTCCTACGAGCAGTACTTC.